The clone carrying this TCR beta chain was detected ten times or more. No antigen is known for it. V was cut by 4 bases and J by 8 bases, with 15 bases left in between. CDR1 is SGHNT, CDR2 YYREEE, per germline (reference sequence). The CDR3 is 14 amino acids. RNA was extracted from bulk tissue without any cell sorting. TCRbeta libraries were built with three rounds of nested PCR, modified from ARM-PCR. TCRdb redid the calling of the multiplex PCR reads with MiXCR, one entry per CDR3 protein. There are approximately 71,000 distinct CDR3 sequences in the sample; around 60% occur only once, and roughly 21% lies in the top ten. This sample was included in a study of tumor and adjacent non-tumor tissue in lung cancer. Overall study context: Histology: eleven to twelve adenocarcinoma, a couple of squamous cell carcinoma, 1 small cell lung cancer.

Overall study findings and caveats: Tumor TCR diversity, when higher, was linked to shorter survival. Tumor repertoires had a smaller top 100 clone share than normal lung.

The sample comprised lung tumor tissue. V gene TRBV5-4 combines with J gene TRBJ1-4; unclear D gene. The TCR was taken from a man aged 50-59 years with non-small cell lung cancer. The CDR3 region has the DNA TGTGCCAGCAGCCGAGATATGGGCGACGAAAAACTGTTTTTT. Translated, it gives CASSRDMGDEKLFF.